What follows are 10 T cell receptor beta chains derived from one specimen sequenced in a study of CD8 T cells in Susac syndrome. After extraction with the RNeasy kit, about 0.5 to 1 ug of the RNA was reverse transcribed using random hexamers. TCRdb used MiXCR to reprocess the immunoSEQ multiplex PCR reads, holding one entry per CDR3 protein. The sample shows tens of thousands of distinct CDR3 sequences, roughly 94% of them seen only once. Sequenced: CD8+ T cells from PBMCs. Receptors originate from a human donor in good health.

The CDR3 DNA sequence: TGTGCCAGCAGTTGGGGGACAGGCTGGTTCTTC. Amino acids: CASSWGTGWFF. The V gene is TRBV6-6, the J gene TRBJ2-1; 8 bases map to TRBD1. Germline CDR1 MNHNY, CDR2 SVGAGI (reference sequence). J lost 15 bases, V lost 4 bases, and 5 bases had no gene match. The CDR3 runs 11 residues.

DNA for the CDR3: TGTGCCAGCGTAGGCACAGCCACCGAGCAGTACTTC. It yields the protein CASVGTATEQYF. The chain joins TRBV27 to TRBJ2-7; no clear D gene. The length of the CDR3 is 12 residues. Trimming stripped 8 bases from V and 6 bases from J, with 14 bases between. In germline, CDR1 is MNHEY, CDR2 SMNVEV (reference sequence).

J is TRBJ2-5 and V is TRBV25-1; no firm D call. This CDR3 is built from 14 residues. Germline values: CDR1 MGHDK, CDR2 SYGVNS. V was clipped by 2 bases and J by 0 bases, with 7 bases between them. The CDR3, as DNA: TGTGCCAGCAGTGAAAAGCAGTACCAAGAGACCCAGTACTTC. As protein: CASSEKQYQETQYF.

CDR3 coding DNA: TGTGCCAGCAGTGAGGGAAGGGGCTACACCTTC. Protein: CASSEGRGYTF. V is TRBV27 and J is TRBJ1-2; D is unclear. The CDR3 is 11 residues long. Trimming left V 5 bases short and J 8 bases short, with 9 bases between. Germline assignment: CDR1 MNHEY and CDR2 SMNVEV (reference sequence).

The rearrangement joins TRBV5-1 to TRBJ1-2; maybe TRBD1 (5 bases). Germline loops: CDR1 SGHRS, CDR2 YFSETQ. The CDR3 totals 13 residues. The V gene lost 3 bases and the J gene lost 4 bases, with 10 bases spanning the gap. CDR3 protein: CASSYGTAYGYTF. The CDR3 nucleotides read TGCGCCAGCAGCTACGGGACGGCCTATGGCTACACCTTC.

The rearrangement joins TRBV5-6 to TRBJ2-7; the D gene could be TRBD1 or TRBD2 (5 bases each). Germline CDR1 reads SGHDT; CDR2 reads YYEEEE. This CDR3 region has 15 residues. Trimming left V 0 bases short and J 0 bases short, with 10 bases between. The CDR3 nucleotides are TGTGCCAGCAGCTTGGCCGGGGACGGCTCCTACGAGCAGTACTTC. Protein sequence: CASSLAGDGSYEQYF.

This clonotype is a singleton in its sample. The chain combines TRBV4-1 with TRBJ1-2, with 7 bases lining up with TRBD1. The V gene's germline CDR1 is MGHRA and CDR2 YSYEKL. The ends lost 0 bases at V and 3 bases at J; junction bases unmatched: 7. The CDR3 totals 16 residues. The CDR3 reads CASSQEKGQGDYGYTF. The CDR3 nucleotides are TGCGCCAGCAGCCAAGAAAAGGGTCAGGGGGACTATGGCTACACCTTC.

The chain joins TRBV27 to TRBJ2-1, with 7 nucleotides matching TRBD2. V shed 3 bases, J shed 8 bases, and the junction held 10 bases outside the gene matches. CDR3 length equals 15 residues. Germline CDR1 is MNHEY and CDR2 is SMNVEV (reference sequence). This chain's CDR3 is CASSFRVSGGDEQFF. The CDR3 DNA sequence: TGTGCCAGCAGTTTTAGGGTTTCGGGAGGCGATGAGCAGTTCTTC.

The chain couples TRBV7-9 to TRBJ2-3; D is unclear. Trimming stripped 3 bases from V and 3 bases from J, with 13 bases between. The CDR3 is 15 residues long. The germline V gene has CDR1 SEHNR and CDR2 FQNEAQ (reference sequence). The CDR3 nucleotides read TGTGCCAGCAGCTTCCTTAAGTGGTCAACAGATACGCAGTATTTT. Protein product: CASSFLKWSTDTQYF.

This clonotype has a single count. In nucleotides, the CDR3 is TGTGCCAGCAGGCAGGGGCTTGGGGAGACCCAGTACTTC. Its protein is CASRQGLGETQYF. The chain joins TRBV7-8 to TRBJ2-5; D perhaps matches TRBD1 (6 bases). Germline V lookup: CDR1 SGHVS, CDR2 FQNEAQ. The CDR3 has 13 residues. V lost 6 bases, J lost 5 bases, and 13 bases lay in between.